The 27 T cell receptor beta chains below all came from one sample that was sequenced in a study of control samples from healthy donors and cancer patients. TCRdb's copy holds only in-frame clones and misses some; the assay was immunoSEQ multiplex PCR. The sample has about 160,000 clones; approximately 96% are singletons. The material sequenced was blood. The receptors stem from a woman aged 25 to 39 in good health.

J is TRBJ2-5 and V is TRBV6-5, with 12 positions matching TRBD1. The CDR3 contains 16 residues. Germline CDR1 is MNHEY and CDR2 is SVGAGI. V shed 4 bases and J 5 bases; nucleotides not matched to a gene: 8. This chain's CDR3 is CASSSWDRGRWETQYF. In nucleotides, the CDR3 is TGTGCCAGCAGTTCATGGGACAGGGGGCGTTGGGAGACCCAGTACTTC.

This clone has only one observation. This chain uses TRBV4-1 with TRBJ2-1, with D perhaps TRBD1 or TRBD2 (5 bases each). Trimming removed 4 bases at V and 3 bases at J, with 19 bases between. In germline, CDR1 is MGHRA, CDR2 YSYEKL. The CDR3 runs to 17 residues. The CDR3 spells CASSLEDGTWGYNEQFF. The CDR3 bases are TGCGCCAGCAGCCTAGAGGACGGGACGTGGGGCTACAATGAGCAGTTCTTC.

V gene TRBV3-1 (or the pseudogene TRBV3-2) combines with J gene TRBJ2-7; D call uncertain. Germline V gene data show CDR1 as LGHDT and CDR2 as YNNKEL (reference sequence). Trimming pared 3 bases from V and 7 bases from J, leaving 7 bases between. This CDR3 region has 11 residues. The CDR3 DNA is TGTGCCAGCAGCCAGTCAGGAGAGCAGTACTTC. This encodes CASSQSGEQYF.

The chain carries TRBV28 and TRBJ1-1, with a possible D match to TRBD1 (5 bases). The CDR3 extends over 12 amino acids. V lost 6 bases, J lost 3 bases, and 8 bases lay in between. Germline lookup yields CDR1 MDHEN and CDR2 SYDVKM. The CDR3 nucleotides are TGTGCCAGCAGATCAGGGCACACTGAAGCTTTCTTT. It is translated as CASRSGHTEAFF.

The chain is built from TRBV4-1 and TRBJ2-1; a possible D gene is TRBD2 (5 bases). The CDR3 is 18 residues long. The ends were cut back, 3 bases at V and 0 bases at J, with 18 bases in the middle. Germline V gene lookup returns CDR1 MGHRA and CDR2 YSYEKL. For the CDR3, the DNA is TGCGCCAGCAGCCAGGCACGTCGGGGAGAAAGCTCCTACAATGAGCAGTTCTTC. It translates to CASSQARRGESSYNEQFF.

The rearrangement joins TRBV11-3 to TRBJ2-7; 10 nucleotides agree with TRBD1. Trimming took 5 bases from V and 1 from J; bases not matched to a gene: 2. CDR1 is SGHNT and CDR2 is YENEEA in the germline V gene. The CDR3 spans 14 residues. This CDR3 is CASSRTGGSYEQYF. CDR3 nucleotide sequence: TGTGCCAGCAGCCGGACAGGGGGTTCCTACGAGCAGTACTTC.

The J gene is TRBJ2-1, the V gene TRBV9, with 10 positions matching TRBD2. This CDR3 spans 15 amino acids. Germline V gene lookup returns CDR1 SGDLS and CDR2 YYNGEE. V lost 2 bases to trimming and J lost 8 bases; unmatched junction nucleotides: 7. The CDR3 loop reads CASSVSGGTPDEQFF. The DNA for the CDR3 is TGTGCCAGCAGCGTTAGCGGGGGGACCCCCGATGAGCAGTTCTTC.

This sequence joins TRBV4-2 and TRBJ1-2; maybe TRBD1 (5 bases). The CDR3 has 19 residues. Trimming removed 0 bases from V and 4 bases from J, with 24 bases in between. The V gene's germline CDR1 is LGHNA and CDR2 YNFKEQ. The DNA for the CDR3 is TGTGCCAGCAGCCAAGAGGTCGGGCAGGGCAATGCCCCTACCTATGGCTACACCTTC. This encodes CASSQEVGQGNAPTYGYTF.

V is TRBV3-1 (or the pseudogene TRBV3-2) and J is TRBJ2-2, with a possible D match to TRBD1 (5 bases). Germline values: CDR1 LGHDT, CDR2 YNNKEL (reference sequence). The CDR3 has 13 amino acids. V gave up 6 bases and J gave up 7 bases, with 12 bases separating them. The CDR3 DNA sequence: TGTGCCAGCAGTTTCCAGGGTAACGGGGAGCTGTTTTTT. Residues: CASSFQGNGELFF.

This clone was observed once. This chain links TRBV5-1 with TRBJ2-2; D not resolved. Germline loops: CDR1 SGHRS, CDR2 YFSETQ. V was clipped by 6 bases and J by 6 bases, with 12 bases between them. This CDR3 has 13 amino acids. DNA for the CDR3: TGCGCCAGCAAATACTCTAGTTCCGGGGAGCTGTTTTTT. Its protein is CASKYSSSGELFF.

The chain recombines TRBV28 with TRBJ1-5; D not resolved. Looked up from germline, CDR1 is MDHEN and CDR2 is SYDVKM. This CDR3 has 15 amino acids. V lost 2 bases, J lost 5 bases, and 13 bases lay in between. CDR3 nucleotides: TGTGCCAGCAGTTTAAGACGGACCGTCGATCAGCCCCAGCATTTT. Translation: CASSLRRTVDQPQHF.

The J gene is TRBJ1-2, the V gene TRBV18, with D maybe TRBD1 (6 bases). CDR3 length: 15 amino acids. With 4 bases removed from V and 8 bases from J, the gap between germline ends came to 20 bases. The V gene's germline CDR1 is KGHSH and CDR2 LQKENI. CDR3 in DNA: TGTGCCAGCTCACGCGGACAGAAACGGGGGGTAGGCTACACCTTC. The encoded protein is CASSRGQKRGVGYTF.

The J gene is TRBJ1-1, the V gene TRBV15, with D perhaps TRBD1 (5 bases). CDR1 is LNHNV, CDR2 YYDKDF, per germline (reference sequence). V shed 0 bases and J shed 3 bases, with 14 bases lying between them. This CDR3 has 16 residues. The CDR3 DNA reads TGTGCCACCAGCAGAGAGCGGGGGTTAAAGGACACTGAAGCTTTCTTT. Translating gives CATSRERGLKDTEAFF.

The V gene is TRBV3-1 (or the pseudogene TRBV3-2), the J gene TRBJ1-2; D not certain. The CDR3 extends over 14 amino acids. In germline, CDR1 is LGHDT, CDR2 YNNKEL (reference sequence). V lost 1 base and J lost 5, with 11 bases in between. CDR3 nucleotides: TGTGCCAGCAGCCAAGCCCCAGACTTTTATGGCTACACCTTC. Amino acid sequence: CASSQAPDFYGYTF.

V and J are TRBV27 and TRBJ2-1; D remains ambiguous. With 10 bases removed from V and 5 bases from J, the gap between germline ends came to 12 bases. Germline CDR1 reads MNHEY; CDR2 reads SMNVEV (reference sequence). This CDR3 is 12 amino acids long. The CDR3 nucleotides read TGTGCCATCCTATTCGGTAACAATGAGCAGTTCTTC. Translated, it gives CAILFGNNEQFF.

This sequence joins TRBV2 and TRBJ2-1, with D uncertain. Germline CDR1 reads SNHLY; CDR2 reads FYNNEI. The CDR3 length is 14 residues. V shed 4 bases and J shed 3 bases, with 10 bases lying between them. Written as DNA, the CDR3 is TGTGCCAGCAGTGCTGGGGAAGGCTACAATGAGCAGTTCTTC. Its translation is CASSAGEGYNEQFF.

This rearrangement joins TRBV28 to TRBJ2-1; TRBD2 matches at 7 bases. CDR3 size: 16 residues. Per the germline V gene, CDR1 is MDHEN and CDR2 is SYDVKM. V gave up 5 bases and J gave up 3 bases; unmatched junction bases: 10. Here the CDR3 DNA reads TGTGCCAGCAGTGGCCCCGGGGGGAGTCGCTACAATGAGCAGTTCTTC. This sequence encodes CASSGPGGSRYNEQFF. Drawing the rest from reference TRBV28 and TRBJ2-1, the complete variable domain is DVKVTQSSRYLVKRTGEKVFLECVQDMDHENMFWYRQDPGLGLRLIYFSYDVKMKEKGDIPEGYSVSREKKERFSLILESASTNQTSMYLCASSGPGGSRYNEQFFGPGTRLTVL.

The rearrangement uses TRBV11-2 and TRBJ2-1, with TRBD2 identical over 7 bases. CDR1 is SGHAT and CDR2 is FQNNGV in the germline V gene. CDR3 length: 16 amino acids. V gave up 5 bases and J gave up 2 bases; unmatched junction bases: 9. Written as DNA, the CDR3 is TGTGCCAGCAGCCCAATGCGGGGGAGGGCCTACAATGAGCAGTTCTTC. This sequence encodes CASSPMRGRAYNEQFF.

The V gene is TRBV7-6, the J gene TRBJ1-6; 9 nucleotides agree with TRBD1. This CDR3 contains 15 residues. Trimming cost V 3 bases and J 6 bases; bases outside gene matches: 3. Germline CDR1 is SGHVS and CDR2 is FNYEAQ. CDR3 nucleotide sequence: TGTGCCAGCAGCTTTGGGACAGGGACTAATTCACCCCTCCACTTT. Protein: CASSFGTGTNSPLHF.

The rearrangement links TRBV11-2 to TRBJ1-4; D remains unclear. Trimming removed 0 bases from V and 4 bases from J, with 9 bases in between. The length of the CDR3 is 15 residues. The V gene's germline CDR1 is SGHAT and CDR2 FQNNGV. The CDR3 reads CASSLDRGLNEKLFF. The CDR3 DNA reads TGTGCCAGCAGCTTAGATCGCGGACTTAATGAAAAACTGTTTTTT.

The chain joins TRBV10-3 to TRBJ2-1; 14 nucleotides match TRBD2. There are 18 residues in the CDR3. The germline gives CDR1 ENHRY, CDR2 SYGVKD. The V gene end was trimmed by 0 bases and the J gene end by 8 bases; junction bases not matched to a gene: 9. The CDR3 reads CAISESGTSGSPEHEQFF. As DNA, the CDR3 is TGTGCCATCAGTGAGTCGGGGACTAGCGGGAGTCCCGAGCATGAGCAGTTCTTC.

The CDR3 nucleotides read TGTGCCAGCAGCTTGCCTTCTGGAGACTATGGCTACACCTTC. Translated, it gives CASSLPSGDYGYTF. The chain couples TRBV5-6 to TRBJ1-2; D is unclear. The CDR3 length is 14 residues. Trimming removed 1 base at V and 3 bases at J, with 10 bases between. The germline V gene encodes CDR1 SGHDT and CDR2 YYEEEE.

The chain is built from TRBV7-3 and TRBJ2-3; TRBD2 agrees at 7 bases. CDR1 is SGHTA, CDR2 FQGTGA, per germline. V was clipped by 2 bases and J by 5 bases; unmatched bases: 4. The CDR3 spans 14 residues. The CDR3 is CASSLAGEVDTQYF. DNA of the CDR3: TGTGCCAGCAGCTTAGCGGGAGAGGTAGATACGCAGTATTTT.

This chain links TRBV11-2 with TRBJ2-1, with 12 bases aligning to TRBD2. The V segment lost 5 bases and the J segment 7 bases; nucleotides outside the gene matches: 6. Looked up from germline, CDR1 is SGHAT and CDR2 is FQNNGV. This CDR3 region has 15 residues. The CDR3 bases are TGTGCCAGCAGCCCGCTAGCGGGAGGGCCGAATGAGCAGTTCTTC. Translation: CASSPLAGGPNEQFF.

The rearrangement links TRBV10-3 to TRBJ1-2, with D maybe TRBD1 (5 bases). V shed 10 bases and J shed 3 bases, with 18 bases lying between them. The CDR3 totals 14 residues. The germline gives CDR1 ENHRY, CDR2 SYGVKD. This CDR3 is CATSGRGADYGYTF. The CDR3 bases are TGTGCCACCTCGGGGAGAGGGGCGGACTATGGCTACACCTTC.

CDR3 DNA: TGCAGTGCTAGTACCAGGGCTGGTGGCACAGATACGCAGTATTTT. As protein: CSASTRAGGTDTQYF. The chain has TRBV20-1 and TRBJ2-3; TRBD1 might be the D (5 bases). The CDR3 contains 15 residues. Germline CDR1 is DFQATT and CDR2 is SNEGSKA (reference sequence). The V and J ends lost 3 bases and 1 base respectively, with 14 bases between them.

The chain is built from TRBV2 and TRBJ2-4; D perhaps matches TRBD1 (6 bases). The V and J ends lost 5 bases and 0 bases respectively, with 17 bases between them. The CDR3 length is 17 residues. In germline, CDR1 is SNHLY, CDR2 FYNNEI. The chain's CDR3 is CASSNRVAGVAKNIQYF. In DNA, the CDR3 is TGTGCCAGCAGTAACCGGGTGGCAGGGGTAGCCAAAAACATTCAGTACTTC.